This T cell receptor beta chain was profiled in a study of blood T cell repertoires in COVID-19. Turning to the study itself: The study drew acute and convalescent COVID-19 samples from the United States, Italy and Spain. Sample material is recorded as cDNA or gDNA derived from T cells, B-cell-depleted T cells, or PBMCs.

On this clone itself: At one of its ends the junction is not consistent with the germline gene, which may arise from a read error.

The CDR3 is 14 residues long. The V gene's germline CDR1 is SGHKS and CDR2 YYEKEE (reference sequence). Per the study methods: The assay estimated nucleated cells by amplifying reference gene primers. The method was immunoSEQ multiplex PCR; TCRdb's version includes in-frame clones alone and lacks a portion of them. From that table come the V and J calls and clone size; the DNA was used to work out D and trimming. The profile shows around 240,000 clones, about 85% of them singletons. The genes are TRBV5-5 and TRBJ1-4, with D uncertain. The clonotype was recovered from a man aged 35 to 55 with acute or convalescent COVID-19. The source material was peripheral blood. The CDR3 reads CASSLGITDEKLFF. The CDR3 DNA sequence: TGTGCCAGCAGCTTGGGCATAACTGATGAAAAACTGTTTTTT.